This TCR beta chain was captured in a study of cytomegalovirus exposure and HLA in healthy donors (dated by TCRdb to 2016 to 2017). Concerning the study at large: According to an earlier analysis of several hundred of the donors, 150 million to 200 million T cells yielded some 110 million unique TCR beta sequences and less than 300 Gb of sequence data. An early release covering 550 to 700 HLA-typed donors comprised 300 to 350 gigabases of sequencing data and approximately 85 million unique TCR sequences. Of the approximately 400 genotyped donors, 81% fell in the genetic ancestry cluster associated with self-reported Caucasian donors. The study was designed to test whether signatures of past pathogen exposure could be identified by cataloging public T cell receptors. The T cell repertoires of about 700 subjects were profiled by immunosequencing and related to cytomegalovirus serostatus. Along with the approximately 700-subject first cohort, a separate validation cohort of over 90 different subjects was used. To predict cytomegalovirus infection status, the study combined high-throughput TCR immunosequencing, statistical association of individual TCRs with disease status, and machine learning. In a later analysis, previously published TCR beta repertoires from fewer than 750 donors were re-analyzed and high-resolution HLA genotyping was added so that TCR occurrence patterns could be studied. Rather than drawing on any new phenotypic data, the later analysis identified candidate immune exposures from TCR beta sequences and the way those sequences occurred across donors. An earlier analysis of 587 of the donors used high-throughput TCR beta sequencing to judge whether each TCR beta V gene segment behaved as functional or pseudogenic. Donor age, sex, ethnicity and CMV serostatus were collected together with the repertoire data. Genome-wide SNP genotypes for about 55% of the roughly 670 donors were used in a later genetic analysis, which treated that subset as a discovery cohort. All discovery cohort repertoires had been generated using a single sequencing platform. Class I and class II HLA loci were covered by the typing at four-digit resolution. The number of donors typed differed by locus, with about 629-640 for A, B, C, DRB1 and DQB1, more than 500 for DQA1, under 610 for DPA1, and 400 to 490 for DPB1. Five DR-DQ haplotypes were handled as single units for association and clustering, since linkage in the cohort was strong. Across approximately 400 genotyped donors of the cohort, an average of about 200,000 unique TCR beta nucleotide sequences per donor were sequenced, and 15% to 20% of those sequences were non-productive. General study outcomes and caveats: In a later analysis, TCR association rates were found to vary across HLA loci, with the most associated TCRs seen for DRB1 alleles and the fewest for HLA-C alleles. A later analysis found that most CMV-associated TCR beta chains appeared HLA-restricted, with HLA associations seemingly driven largely by CMV exposure. Correlated functional status among segregating V segments might reflect linkage disequilibrium, but an unknown experimental factor could not be ruled out. The study listed 170 or so TCR beta chains as associated with cytomegalovirus. In an earlier analysis of about 600 of the donors, most TCR beta V segments appeared in productive rearrangements about 87% or about 30% of the time, broadly matching IMGT annotations. It was suggested by the authors that the approach could potentially be generalized to other disease states and immunological phenotypes. Several of the top co-occurrence clusters appeared to be linked to parvovirus B19, influenza, CMV and Epstein-Barr virus, according to a later analysis. A later analysis found that HLA-associated TCR beta chains were more clonally expanded and had lower generation probabilities than equally common non-associated chains. A later genetic analysis associated a missense DCLRE1C variant with V-gene and J-gene trimming of TCR beta chains, and an independent cohort replicated the association. Because counts were too low, some 16 rarely observed V segments, including chromosome 9 orphons, were excluded from the earlier analysis of roughly 580 of the donors. Only TCR beta chains were sequenced in this cohort, and the absence of alpha or paired-chain data limited detectable features. Strong co-occurrence of HLA alleles, especially DR and DQ, made assigning TCR associations to individual alleles difficult. Most TCR sequences were seen in very few donors, while some public TCRs were found in many individuals. In a later analysis, around 15,000 TCR beta sequences were associated with specific HLA alleles at a false discovery rate of 0.05. The classifier was reported to diagnose cytomegalovirus status with high specificity and sensitivity in both the original cohort and the validation cohort. According to a later genetic analysis, donors in an Asian-associated ancestry cluster had fewer N-insertions in productive TCRs than the approximately 690-donor mean. A further reported finding was that TCR beta sequences accurately predicted the HLA-A and HLA-B alleles for most subjects in the first cohort. A few of the identified cytomegalovirus-associated TCR beta chains were confirmed in vitro to be specific for cytomegalovirus antigens. For the cohort, immune exposure information was limited to CMV serostatus. Sequencing depth was assumed to be roughly uniform across donors in the presence/absence analyses, though that assumption may not hold. Some IMGT-functional V segments, including TRBV6-2 and TRBV6-3, could not be told apart with the 87-base-pair reads, so those segments were excluded. Because HLA typing was missing for some donors at each locus, association tests included only the typed subset. The sequencing pipeline was judged likely to have produced a cluster of highly shared sequence variants as a technical artifact.

About this clone: No antigen is known for it. Per-nucleotide qualities are absent, and no much larger clonotype sits a single base away.

V loses 6 bases, J loses 3 bases, and the germline ends lie 17 bases apart. In the germline V gene, CDR1 corresponds to MNHNS and CDR2 to SASEGT. From the cysteine up to the phenylalanine, the CDR3 has a length of 15 residues. Of all the DNA, just the CDR3 is kept, 45 bases in frame from base 1. The cohort consisted of hundreds of healthy bone marrow donors. Cohort members were all nominally healthy when sampled, although unrecorded immune exposures were likely present. The donor was CMV seronegative and belonged to the group of 350 to 400 seronegative cohort members. A peripheral blood sample was collected from each donor, and TCR beta sequencing was performed on peripheral blood mononuclear cells. Genomic DNA was extracted from the blood cell samples with the Qiagen DNeasy Blood Extraction Kit. The library relied on the immunoSEQ multiplex PCR assay. A mixture of 60 forward primers for TCR Vbeta segments and 13 reverse primers for TCR Jbeta segments was used in the multiplex PCR. A multiplex PCR assay on genomic DNA amplified the CDR3 region of rearranged TCR beta genes. The Illumina HiSeq System was used to sequence the amplified TCR beta libraries as 87-base-pair reads. The paper's data handling went like this. A later analysis counted tens of millions of unique TCR beta chains across the 666 repertoires, and about 10 million of these chains were shared by at least two donors. To remove PCR and sequencing errors, raw reads were error-corrected and collapsed into unique sequences using a nearest-neighbor algorithm that merged closely related sequences. CDR3 sequences were aligned to IMGT reference sequences to assign V, D and J gene segments. For a sequence to be retained, a match of at least six nucleotides was required to both a V gene segment and a J gene segment. Rearrangements were called productive when the CDR3 lacked stop codons and stayed in frame with V and J; all others were non-productive. CDR3 was defined according to IMGT convention as the region running from the second conserved V-encoded cysteine to the conserved J-encoded phenylalanine. The earlier analysis of about 560 of the donors excluded any sequence lacking an unambiguous match to a single V gene segment. In an earlier analysis of 587 of the donors, V segments were called functional above 56.7% productive rearrangements and were called segregating when the between-donor standard deviation exceeded 5%. A statistical classification framework was developed to diagnose cytomegalovirus status using the catalog of TCR beta chain sequences. In a later analysis, TCR nucleotide sequences were compared against IMGT/GENE-DB human TR gene sequences so that V and J genes could be assigned. Using the TCRdist pipeline, a later analysis assigned CDR3 sequences along with most-parsimonious VDJ recombination scenarios. A later analysis defined each TCR beta chain by its CDR3 amino acid sequence plus V-gene family, and excluded reads lacking a unique V-gene family. A later analysis removed 500 to 650 highly shared, low-generation-probability nucleotide sequences to deal with suspected cross-contamination and a sequencing artifact. A later analysis calculated a clonal expansion index for each public chain from normalized within-repertoire ranks of inferred template counts. In a later analysis, generation probabilities were computed with a VDJ recombination model fitted to out-of-frame rearrangements, and the resulting probabilities were checked against IGoR. Hypergeometric tests were used in a later analysis to score TCR-TCR, TCR-HLA and TCR-CMV co-occurrence, with a repertoire-size bias correction applied to the TCR pairs. In a later analysis, false discovery rates were estimated by permuting HLA or CMV assignments 20 times. In a later analysis, co-occurring TCRs were grouped using DBSCAN, with TCRdist sequence similarity added in when clustering inside HLA-allele-positive subsets. Co-occurrence clustering excluded repertoires with fewer than 30,000 or more than 120,000 public chains, plus five with anomalous nucleotide sharing. What TCRdb holds here is the immuneACCESS table cut down to in-frame rearrangements. Part of the clones is not present; checked against another copy, under half of the missing clones reflect an unresolved V gene, and the others are unexplained. V, J and clone size are taken as reported in that table, and D and trimming were inferred from the DNA itself. For this sample the table gives some 150,000 clones, of which 80% were detected only once. 2% to 2.5% of the sample is taken by the ten largest.

Sequencing was carried out using PBMCs. This TCR came from a man aged 45-65 years in good health and CMV-seronegative. In this chain, TRBV6-1 is recombined with TRBJ2-5, and TRBD2 may be the D gene, going by 5 matching bases. CDR3 reads: CASRSWGPGEETQYF. The bases read TGTGCCAGCAGGTCTTGGGGTCCCGGGGAAGAGACCCAGTACTTC.